This T cell receptor (beta chain) stems from a study of OX40 agonist ivuxolimab in advanced cancers. The wider study: The mean age was around 56 years, ranging from about 20 to 85, with under 90% of participants male. Anti-PD-1, anti-PD-L1 or anti-CTLA-4 therapy given earlier was allowed, and roughly 40% had some. Partial responses were achieved by three patients: one hepatocellular carcinoma, two cutaneous melanoma.

This clone was counted a single time. No antigen is known for it. Study-level results: Mean expanded clone counts were higher in CD8+ than CD4+ T cells.

TCRdb keeps only in-frame clones here, not all; method: immunoSEQ multiplex PCR. The sample has 60,000 to 75,000 clones; about four fifths are singletons. V lost 4 bases and J 0 bases, leaving 13 bases between the germline ends. Germline CDR1 is LGHNA and CDR2 is YSLEER. CDR3 size: 15 residues. This chain uses TRBV4-3 with TRBJ2-7; TRBD2 might be the D (5 bases). The sample in question was CD4+ or CD8+ T cells sorted from blood, obtained in a trial of the OX40 agonist ivuxolimab. The source is an adult with an advanced solid tumor such as melanoma, head and neck, liver or kidney cancer. In nucleotides, the CDR3 is TGCGCCAGCAGCCCCCAGGCGGGCCCCTCCTACGAGCAGTACTTC. Translated: CASSPQAGPSYEQYF.